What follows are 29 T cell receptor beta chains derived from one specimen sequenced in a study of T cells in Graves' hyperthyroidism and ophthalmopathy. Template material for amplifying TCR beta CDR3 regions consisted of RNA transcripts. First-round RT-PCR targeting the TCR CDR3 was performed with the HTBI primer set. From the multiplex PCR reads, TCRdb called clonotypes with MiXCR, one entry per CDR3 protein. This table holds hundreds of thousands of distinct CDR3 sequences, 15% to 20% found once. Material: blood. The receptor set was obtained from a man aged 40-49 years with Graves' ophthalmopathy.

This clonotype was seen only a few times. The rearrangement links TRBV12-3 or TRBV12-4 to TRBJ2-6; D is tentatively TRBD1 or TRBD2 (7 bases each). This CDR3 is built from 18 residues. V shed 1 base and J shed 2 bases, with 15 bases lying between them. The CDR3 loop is CASSLGSTGRAGANVLTF. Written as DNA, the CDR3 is TGTGCCAGCAGTTTAGGCTCGACAGGGAGGGCTGGGGCCAACGTCCTGACTTTC.

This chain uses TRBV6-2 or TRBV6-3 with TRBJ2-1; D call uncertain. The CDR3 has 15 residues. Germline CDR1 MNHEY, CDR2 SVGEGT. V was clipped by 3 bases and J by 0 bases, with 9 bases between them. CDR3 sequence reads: CASSYFRVSYNEQFF. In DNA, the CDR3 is TGTGCCAGCAGTTATTTTAGGGTCTCCTACAATGAGCAGTTCTTC.

CDR3 in DNA: TGTGCCAGTAGTACCCCAGCTAACTATGGCTACACCTTC. Encoded protein: CASSTPANYGYTF. This chain uses TRBV19 with TRBJ1-2; D is unclear. The CDR3 sequence is 13 residues long. CDR1 and CDR2 (germline): LNHDA, SQIVND (reference sequence). V shed 4 bases and J shed 0 bases, with 6 bases lying between them.

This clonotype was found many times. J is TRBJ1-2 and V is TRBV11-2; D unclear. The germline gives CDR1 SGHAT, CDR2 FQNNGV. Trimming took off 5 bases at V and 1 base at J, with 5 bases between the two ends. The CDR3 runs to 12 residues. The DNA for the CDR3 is TGTGCCAGCAGCGGTCGTAACTATGGCTACACCTTC. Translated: CASSGRNYGYTF.

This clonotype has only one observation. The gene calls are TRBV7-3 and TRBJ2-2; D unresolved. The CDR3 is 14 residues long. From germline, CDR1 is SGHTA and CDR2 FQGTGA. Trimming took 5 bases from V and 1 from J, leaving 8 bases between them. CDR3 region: CASSIQENTGELFF. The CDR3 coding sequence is TGTGCCAGCAGCATTCAGGAGAACACCGGGGAGCTGTTTTTT.

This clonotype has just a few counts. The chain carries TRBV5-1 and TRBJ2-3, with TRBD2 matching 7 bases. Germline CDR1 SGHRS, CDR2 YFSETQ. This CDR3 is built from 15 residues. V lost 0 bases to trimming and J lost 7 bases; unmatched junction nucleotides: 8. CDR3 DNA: TGCGCCAGCAGCTTGGTATCAGCGGGAAGGAATACGCAGTATTTT. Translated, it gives CASSLVSAGRNTQYF.

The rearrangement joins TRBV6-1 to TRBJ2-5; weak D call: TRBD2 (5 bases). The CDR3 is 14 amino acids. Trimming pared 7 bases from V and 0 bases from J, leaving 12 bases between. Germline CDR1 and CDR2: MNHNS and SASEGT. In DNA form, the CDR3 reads TGTGCCAGCACCCCTGCGGGCTACCAAGAGACCCAGTACTTC. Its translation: CASTPAGYQETQYF.

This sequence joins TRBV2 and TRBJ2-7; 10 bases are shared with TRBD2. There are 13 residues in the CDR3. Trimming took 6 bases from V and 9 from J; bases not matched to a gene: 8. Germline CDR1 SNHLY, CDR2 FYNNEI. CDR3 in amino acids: CASSAGWTSGQYF. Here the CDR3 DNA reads TGTGCCAGCAGCGCCGGTTGGACTAGCGGGCAGTACTTC.

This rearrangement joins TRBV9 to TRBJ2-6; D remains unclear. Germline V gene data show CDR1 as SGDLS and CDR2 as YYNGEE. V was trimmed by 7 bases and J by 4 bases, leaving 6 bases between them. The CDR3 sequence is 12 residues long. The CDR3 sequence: CASCLGANVLTF. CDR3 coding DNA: TGTGCCAGCTGCTTGGGGGCCAACGTCCTGACTTTC.

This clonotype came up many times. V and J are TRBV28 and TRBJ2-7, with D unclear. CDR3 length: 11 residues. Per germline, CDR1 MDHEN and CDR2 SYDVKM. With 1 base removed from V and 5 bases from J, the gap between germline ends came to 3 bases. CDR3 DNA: TGTGCCAGCAGTTTATCGAACGAGCAGTACTTC. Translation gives CASSLSNEQYF.

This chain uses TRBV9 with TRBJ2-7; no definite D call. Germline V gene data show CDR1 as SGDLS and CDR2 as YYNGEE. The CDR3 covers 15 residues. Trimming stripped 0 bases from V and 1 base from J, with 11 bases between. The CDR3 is CASSVGVGPSYEQYF. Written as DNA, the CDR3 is TGTGCCAGCAGCGTAGGTGTAGGTCCATCCTACGAGCAGTACTTC.

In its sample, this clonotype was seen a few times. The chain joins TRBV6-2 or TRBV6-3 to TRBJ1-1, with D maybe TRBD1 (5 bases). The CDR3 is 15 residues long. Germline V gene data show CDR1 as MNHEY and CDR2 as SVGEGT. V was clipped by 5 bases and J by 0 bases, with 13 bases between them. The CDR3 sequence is CASSPGLRLNTEAFF. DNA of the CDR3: TGTGCCAGCAGTCCGGGACTCAGGCTGAACACTGAAGCTTTCTTT.

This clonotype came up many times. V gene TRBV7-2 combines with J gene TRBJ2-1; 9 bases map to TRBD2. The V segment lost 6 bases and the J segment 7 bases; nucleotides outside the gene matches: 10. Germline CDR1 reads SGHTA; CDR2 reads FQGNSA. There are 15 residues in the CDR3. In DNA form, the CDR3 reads TGTGCCAGCAGTCTCCTAGGGACTAGCTCAAATGAGCAGTTCTTC. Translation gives CASSLLGTSSNEQFF.

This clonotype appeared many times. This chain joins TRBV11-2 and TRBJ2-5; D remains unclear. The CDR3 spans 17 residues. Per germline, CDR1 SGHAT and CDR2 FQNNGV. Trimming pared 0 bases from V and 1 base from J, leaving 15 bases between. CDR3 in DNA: TGTGCCAGCAGCTTAGATGAACAAGGGTCGGGCCAAGAGACCCAGTACTTC. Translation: CASSLDEQGSGQETQYF.

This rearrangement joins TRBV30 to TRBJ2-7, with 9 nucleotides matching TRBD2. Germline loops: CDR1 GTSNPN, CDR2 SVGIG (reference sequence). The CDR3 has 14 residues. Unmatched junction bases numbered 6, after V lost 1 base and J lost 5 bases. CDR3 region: CAWSDPSGDDEQYF. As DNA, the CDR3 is TGTGCCTGGAGTGACCCTAGCGGGGATGACGAGCAGTACTTC.

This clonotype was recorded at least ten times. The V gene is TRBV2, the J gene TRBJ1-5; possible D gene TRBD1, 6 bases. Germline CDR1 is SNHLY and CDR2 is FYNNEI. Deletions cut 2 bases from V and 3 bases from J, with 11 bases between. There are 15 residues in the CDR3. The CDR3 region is CASSEQGWSNQPQHF. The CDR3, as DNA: TGTGCCAGCAGTGAACAGGGGTGGTCCAATCAGCCCCAGCATTTT.

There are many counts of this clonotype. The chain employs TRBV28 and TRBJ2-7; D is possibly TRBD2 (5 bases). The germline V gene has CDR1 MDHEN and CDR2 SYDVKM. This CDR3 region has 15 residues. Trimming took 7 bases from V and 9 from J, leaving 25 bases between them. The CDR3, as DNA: TGTGCCAGCACCAATAGGGAGACACACGACTTCAGGCAGTACTTC. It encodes CASTNRETHDFRQYF. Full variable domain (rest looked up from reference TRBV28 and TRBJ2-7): DVKVTQSSRYLVKRTGEKVFLECVQDMDHENMFWYRQDPGLGLRLIYFSYDVKMKEKGDIPEGYSVSREKKERFSLILESASTNQTSMYLCASTNRETHDFRQYFGPGTRLTVT.

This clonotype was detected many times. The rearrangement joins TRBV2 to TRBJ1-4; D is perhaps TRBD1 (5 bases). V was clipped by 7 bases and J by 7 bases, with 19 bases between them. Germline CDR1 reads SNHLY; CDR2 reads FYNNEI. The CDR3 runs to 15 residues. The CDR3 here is CASTDNQGRGEKLFF. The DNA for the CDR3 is TGTGCCAGCACCGACAATCAGGGAAGGGGTGAAAAACTGTTTTTT.

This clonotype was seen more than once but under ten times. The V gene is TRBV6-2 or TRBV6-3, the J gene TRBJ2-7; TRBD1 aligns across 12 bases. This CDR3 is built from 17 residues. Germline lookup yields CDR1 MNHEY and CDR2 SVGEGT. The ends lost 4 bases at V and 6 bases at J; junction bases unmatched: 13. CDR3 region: CASSWALSGTGGPEQYF. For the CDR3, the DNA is TGTGCCAGCAGTTGGGCCCTCTCCGGGACAGGGGGCCCCGAGCAGTACTTC.

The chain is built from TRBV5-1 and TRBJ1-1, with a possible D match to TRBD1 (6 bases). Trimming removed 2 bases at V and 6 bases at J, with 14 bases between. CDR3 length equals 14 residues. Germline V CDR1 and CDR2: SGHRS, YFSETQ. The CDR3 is CASSLNTGQSEAFF. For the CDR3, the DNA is TGCGCCAGCAGCTTAAACACAGGACAGTCTGAAGCTTTCTTT. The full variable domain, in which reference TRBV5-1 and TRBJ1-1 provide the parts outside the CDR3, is KAGVTQTPRYLIKTRGQQVTLSCSPISGHRSVSWYQQTPGQGLQFLFEYFSETQRNKGNFPGRFSGRQFSNSRSEMNVSTLELGDSALYLCASSLNTGQSEAFFGQGTRLTVV.

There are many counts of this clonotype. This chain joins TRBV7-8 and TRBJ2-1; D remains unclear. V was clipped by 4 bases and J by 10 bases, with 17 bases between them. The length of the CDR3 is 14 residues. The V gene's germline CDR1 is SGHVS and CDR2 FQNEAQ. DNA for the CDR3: TGTGCCAGCAGCTCGGTCCCCCCTGACGGGGAGCAGTTCTTC. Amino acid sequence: CASSSVPPDGEQFF.

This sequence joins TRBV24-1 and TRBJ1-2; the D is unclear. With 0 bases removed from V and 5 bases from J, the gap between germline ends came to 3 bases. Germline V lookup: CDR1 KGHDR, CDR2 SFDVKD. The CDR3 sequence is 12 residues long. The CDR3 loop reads CATSDLGYGYTF. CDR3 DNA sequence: TGTGCCACCAGTGATTTGGGGTATGGCTACACCTTC.

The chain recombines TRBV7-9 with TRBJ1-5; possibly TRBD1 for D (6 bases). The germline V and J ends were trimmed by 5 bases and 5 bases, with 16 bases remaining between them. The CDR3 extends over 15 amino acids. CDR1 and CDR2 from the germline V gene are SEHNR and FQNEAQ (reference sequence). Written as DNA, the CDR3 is TGTGCCAGCAGCGGCCAGGAGGGGGTAGATCAGCCCCAGCATTTT. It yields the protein CASSGQEGVDQPQHF.

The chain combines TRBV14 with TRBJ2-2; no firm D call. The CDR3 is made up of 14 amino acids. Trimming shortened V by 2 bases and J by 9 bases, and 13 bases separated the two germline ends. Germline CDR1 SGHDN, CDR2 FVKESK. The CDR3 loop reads CASSQHLSTRELFF. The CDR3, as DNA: TGTGCCAGCAGCCAACACCTATCTACCCGGGAGCTGTTTTTT. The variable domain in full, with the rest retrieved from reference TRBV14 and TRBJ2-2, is EAGVTQFPSHSVIEKGQTVTLRCDPISGHDNLYWYRRVMGKEIKFLLHFVKESKQDESGMPNNRFLAERTGGTYSTLKVQPAELEDSGVYFCASSQHLSTRELFFGEGSRLTVL.

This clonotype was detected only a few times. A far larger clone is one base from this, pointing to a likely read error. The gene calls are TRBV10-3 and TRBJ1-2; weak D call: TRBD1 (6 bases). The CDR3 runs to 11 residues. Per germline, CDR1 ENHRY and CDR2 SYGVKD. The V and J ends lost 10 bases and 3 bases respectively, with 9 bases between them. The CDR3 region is CASRQDYGYTF. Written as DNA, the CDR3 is TGTGCCAGCAGACAGGACTATGGCTACACCTTC.

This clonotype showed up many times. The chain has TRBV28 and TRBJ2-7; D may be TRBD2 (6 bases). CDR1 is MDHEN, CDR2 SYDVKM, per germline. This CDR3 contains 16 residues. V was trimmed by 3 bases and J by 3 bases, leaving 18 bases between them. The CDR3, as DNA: TGTGCCAGCAGTTTGCCGGTGGGGGGTTCTTACTACGAGCAGTACTTC. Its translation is CASSLPVGGSYYEQYF.

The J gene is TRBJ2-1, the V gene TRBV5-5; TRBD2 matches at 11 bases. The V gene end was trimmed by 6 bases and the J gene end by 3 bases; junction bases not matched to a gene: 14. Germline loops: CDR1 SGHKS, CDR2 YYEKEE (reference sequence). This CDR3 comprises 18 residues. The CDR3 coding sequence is TGTGCCAGCAACAAGGGACTAGCGGCTAGAGAAATCTACAATGAGCAGTTCTTC. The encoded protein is CASNKGLAAREIYNEQFF.

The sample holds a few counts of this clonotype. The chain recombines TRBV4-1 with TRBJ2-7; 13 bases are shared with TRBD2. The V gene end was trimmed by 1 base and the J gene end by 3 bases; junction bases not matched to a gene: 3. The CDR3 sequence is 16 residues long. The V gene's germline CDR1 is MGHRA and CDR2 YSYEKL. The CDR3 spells CASSQGTSGRFYEQYF. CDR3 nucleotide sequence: TGCGCCAGCAGCCAAGGGACTAGCGGGAGATTCTACGAGCAGTACTTC.

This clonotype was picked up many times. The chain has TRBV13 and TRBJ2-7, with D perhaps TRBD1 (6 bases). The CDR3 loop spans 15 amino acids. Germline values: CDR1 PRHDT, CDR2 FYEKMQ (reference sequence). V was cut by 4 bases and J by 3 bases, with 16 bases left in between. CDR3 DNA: TGTGCCAGCAGCTCCTTTGCTGTGACAGGCTACGAGCAGTACTTC. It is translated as CASSSFAVTGYEQYF.